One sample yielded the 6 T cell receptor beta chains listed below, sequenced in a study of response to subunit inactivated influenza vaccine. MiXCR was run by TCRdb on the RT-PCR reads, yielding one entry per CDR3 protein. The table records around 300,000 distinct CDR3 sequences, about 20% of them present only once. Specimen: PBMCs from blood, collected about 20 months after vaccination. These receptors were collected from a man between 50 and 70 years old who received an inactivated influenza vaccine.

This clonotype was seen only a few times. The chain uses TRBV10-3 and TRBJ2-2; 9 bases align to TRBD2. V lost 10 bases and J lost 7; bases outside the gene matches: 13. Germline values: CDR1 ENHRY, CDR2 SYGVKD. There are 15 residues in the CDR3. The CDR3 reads CASGGGAEKSGELFF. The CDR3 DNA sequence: TGTGCCAGTGGCGGGGGGGCCGAGAAGAGCGGGGAGCTGTTTTTT.

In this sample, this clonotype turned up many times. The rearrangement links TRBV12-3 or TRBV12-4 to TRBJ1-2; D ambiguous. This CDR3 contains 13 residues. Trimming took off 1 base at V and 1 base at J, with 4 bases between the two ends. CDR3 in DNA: TGTGCCAGCAGTTTAGGTATTAACTATGGCTACACCTTC. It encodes CASSLGINYGYTF.

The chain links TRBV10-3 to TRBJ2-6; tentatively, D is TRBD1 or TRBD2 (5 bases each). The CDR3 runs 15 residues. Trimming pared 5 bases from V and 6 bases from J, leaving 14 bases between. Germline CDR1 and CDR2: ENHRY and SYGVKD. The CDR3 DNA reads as TGTGCCATCAGTCGGGACCTCTTCGAGGCCAACGTCCTGACTTTC. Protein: CAISRDLFEANVLTF.

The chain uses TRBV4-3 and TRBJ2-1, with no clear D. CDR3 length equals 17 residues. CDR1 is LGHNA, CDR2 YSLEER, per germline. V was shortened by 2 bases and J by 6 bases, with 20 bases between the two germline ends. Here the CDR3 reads CASSQKLGWGRSNEQFF. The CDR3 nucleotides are TGCGCCAGCAGCCAAAAGCTGGGTTGGGGTCGGTCCAATGAGCAGTTCTTC.

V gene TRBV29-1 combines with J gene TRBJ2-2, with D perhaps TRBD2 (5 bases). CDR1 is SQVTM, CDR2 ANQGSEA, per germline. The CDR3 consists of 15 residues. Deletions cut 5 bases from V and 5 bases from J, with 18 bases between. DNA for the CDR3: TGCAGCGTTAAGAGTCGGGAAGGAAAAACCGGGGAGCTGTTTTTT. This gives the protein CSVKSREGKTGELFF.

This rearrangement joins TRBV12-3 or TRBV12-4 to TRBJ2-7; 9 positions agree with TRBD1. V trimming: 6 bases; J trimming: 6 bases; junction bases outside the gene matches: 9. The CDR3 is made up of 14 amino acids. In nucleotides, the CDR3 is TGTGCCAGCAGCCCAGGGACAGGGATCGCCGAGCAGTACTTC. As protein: CASSPGTGIAEQYF.